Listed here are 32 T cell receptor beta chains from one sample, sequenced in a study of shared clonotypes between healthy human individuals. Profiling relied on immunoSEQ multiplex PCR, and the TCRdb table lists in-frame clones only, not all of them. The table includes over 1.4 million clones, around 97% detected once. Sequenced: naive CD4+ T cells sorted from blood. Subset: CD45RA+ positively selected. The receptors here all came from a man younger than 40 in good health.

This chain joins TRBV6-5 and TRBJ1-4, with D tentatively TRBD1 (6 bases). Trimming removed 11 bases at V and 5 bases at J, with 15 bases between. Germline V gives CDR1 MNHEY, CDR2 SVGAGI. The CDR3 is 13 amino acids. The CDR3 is CAVQGSGNEKLFF. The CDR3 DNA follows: TGTGCCGTCCAGGGGTCAGGGAATGAAAAACTGTTTTTT.

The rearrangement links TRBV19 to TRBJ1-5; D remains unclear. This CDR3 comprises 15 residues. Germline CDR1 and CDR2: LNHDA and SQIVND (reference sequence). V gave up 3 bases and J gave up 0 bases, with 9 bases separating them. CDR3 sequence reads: CASSIGVISNQPQHF. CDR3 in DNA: TGTGCCAGTAGTATCGGGGTTATTAGCAATCAGCCCCAGCATTTT.

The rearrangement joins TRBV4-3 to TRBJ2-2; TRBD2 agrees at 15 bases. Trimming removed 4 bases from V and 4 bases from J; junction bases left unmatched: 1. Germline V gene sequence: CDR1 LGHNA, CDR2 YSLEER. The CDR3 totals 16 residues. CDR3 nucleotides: TGCGCCAGCAGCCGGACTAGCGGGAGGGCCACCGGGGAGCTGTTTTTT. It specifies CASSRTSGRATGELFF.

For the CDR3, the DNA is TGTGCCAGCAGTAAAAGACAGGGCGGCAACACTGAAGCTTTCTTT. Amino acid sequence: CASSKRQGGNTEAFF. This chain joins TRBV6-1 and TRBJ1-1; TRBD1 agrees at 7 bases. CDR3 size: 15 residues. Germline CDR1 reads MNHNS; CDR2 reads SASEGT. The J segment lost 2 bases and the V segment lost 5 bases, leaving 8 bases of the junction unmatched.

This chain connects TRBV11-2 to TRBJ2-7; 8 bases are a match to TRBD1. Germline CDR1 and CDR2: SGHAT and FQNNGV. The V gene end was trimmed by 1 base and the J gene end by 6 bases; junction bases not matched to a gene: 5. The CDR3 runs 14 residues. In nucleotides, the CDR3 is TGTGCCAGCAGCTTAGTCAGGGGGCGCGGCGAGCAGTACTTC. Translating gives CASSLVRGRGEQYF. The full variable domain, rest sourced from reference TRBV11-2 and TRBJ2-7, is EAGVAQSPRYKIIEKRQSVAFWCNPISGHATLYWYQQILGQGPKLLIQFQNNGVVDDSQLPKDRFSAERLKGVDSTLKIQPAKLEDSAVYLCASSLVRGRGEQYFGPGTRLTVT.

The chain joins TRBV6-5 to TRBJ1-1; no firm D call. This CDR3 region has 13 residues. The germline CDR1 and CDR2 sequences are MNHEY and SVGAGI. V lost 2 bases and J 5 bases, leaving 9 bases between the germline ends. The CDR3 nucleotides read TGTGCCAGCAGTTACGACAAGGGTACTGAAGCTTTCTTT. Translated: CASSYDKGTEAFF.

The chain's CDR3 is CASSPGPIGEQYF. As DNA, the CDR3 is TGCGCCAGCAGCCCGGGACCTATAGGCGAGCAGTACTTC. The J gene is TRBJ2-7, the V gene TRBV5-1; possibly TRBD1 or TRBD2 for D (5 bases each). The CDR3 contains 13 residues. V was trimmed by 4 bases and J by 6 bases, leaving 14 bases between them. Germline V gene lookup returns CDR1 SGHRS and CDR2 YFSETQ. Filled out from reference TRBV5-1 and TRBJ2-7, the complete variable domain reads KAGVTQTPRYLIKTRGQQVTLSCSPISGHRSVSWYQQTPGQGLQFLFEYFSETQRNKGNFPGRFSGRQFSNSRSEMNVSTLELGDSALYLCASSPGPIGEQYFGPGTRLTVT.

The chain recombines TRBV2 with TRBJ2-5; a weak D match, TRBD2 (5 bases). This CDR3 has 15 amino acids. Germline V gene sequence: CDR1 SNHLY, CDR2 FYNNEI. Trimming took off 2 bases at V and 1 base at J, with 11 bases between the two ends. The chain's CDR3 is CASSEMGRGQETQYF. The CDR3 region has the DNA TGTGCCAGCAGTGAAATGGGTCGGGGCCAAGAGACCCAGTACTTC.

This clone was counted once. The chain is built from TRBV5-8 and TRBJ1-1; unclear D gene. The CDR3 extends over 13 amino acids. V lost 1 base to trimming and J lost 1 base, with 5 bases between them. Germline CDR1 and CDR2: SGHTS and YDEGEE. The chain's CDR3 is CASSLLGNTEAFF. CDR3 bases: TGTGCCAGCAGCTTGTTAGGGAACACTGAAGCTTTCTTT.

CDR3 region: CASSYPEGNQETQYF. Here the CDR3 DNA reads TGTGCCAGCAGTTACCCGGAGGGAAACCAAGAGACCCAGTACTTC. The V call is TRBV6-6, the J call TRBJ2-5, with D possibly being TRBD2 (6 bases). V lost 2 bases and J 0 bases, leaving 10 bases between the germline ends. Germline CDR1 reads MNHNY; CDR2 reads SVGAGI (reference sequence). The length of the CDR3 is 15 residues.

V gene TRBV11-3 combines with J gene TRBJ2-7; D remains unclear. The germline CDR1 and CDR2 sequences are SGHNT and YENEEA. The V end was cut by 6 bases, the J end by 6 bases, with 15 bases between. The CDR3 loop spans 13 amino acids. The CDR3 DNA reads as TGTGCCAGCAGAAACGGACGGAAATCCGAGCAGTACTTC. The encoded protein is CASRNGRKSEQYF.

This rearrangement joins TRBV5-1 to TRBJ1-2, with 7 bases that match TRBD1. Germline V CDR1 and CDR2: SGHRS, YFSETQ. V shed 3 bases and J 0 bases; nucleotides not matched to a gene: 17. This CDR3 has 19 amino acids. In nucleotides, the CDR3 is TGCGCCAGCAGCTCTCTAAGGCCGGGACAGCCCACATCTAACTATGGCTACACCTTC. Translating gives CASSSLRPGQPTSNYGYTF.

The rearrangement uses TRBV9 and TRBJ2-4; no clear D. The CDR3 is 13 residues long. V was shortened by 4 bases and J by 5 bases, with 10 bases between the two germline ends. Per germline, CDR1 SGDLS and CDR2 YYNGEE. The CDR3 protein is CASSFRTENIQYF. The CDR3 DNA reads TGTGCCAGCAGCTTCCGGACCGAAAACATTCAGTACTTC.

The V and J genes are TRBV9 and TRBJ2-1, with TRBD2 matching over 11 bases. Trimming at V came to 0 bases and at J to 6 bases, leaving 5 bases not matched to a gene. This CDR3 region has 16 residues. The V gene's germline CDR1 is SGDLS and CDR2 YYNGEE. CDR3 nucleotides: TGTGCCAGCAGCGTAGCGGGGCTAGCGGGGGGCAATGAGCAGTTCTTC. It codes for CASSVAGLAGGNEQFF. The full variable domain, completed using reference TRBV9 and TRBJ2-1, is DSGVTQTPKHLITATGQRVTLRCSPRSGDLSVYWYQQSLDQGLQFLIQYYNGEERAKGNILERFSAQQFPDLHSELNLSSLELGDSALYFCASSVAGLAGGNEQFFGPGTRLTVL.

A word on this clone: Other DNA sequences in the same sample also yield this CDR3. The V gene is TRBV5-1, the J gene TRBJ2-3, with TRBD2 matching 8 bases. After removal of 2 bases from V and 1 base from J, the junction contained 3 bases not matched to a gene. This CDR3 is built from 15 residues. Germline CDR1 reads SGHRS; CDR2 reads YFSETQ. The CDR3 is CASSFGLAGTDTQYF. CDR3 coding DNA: TGCGCCAGCAGCTTCGGACTAGCAGGCACAGATACGCAGTATTTT.

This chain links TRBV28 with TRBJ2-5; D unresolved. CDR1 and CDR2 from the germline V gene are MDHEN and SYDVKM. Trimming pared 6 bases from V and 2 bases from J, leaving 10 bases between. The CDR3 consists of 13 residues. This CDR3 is CASRREEQETQYF. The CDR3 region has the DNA TGTGCCAGCAGAAGGGAAGAACAAGAGACCCAGTACTTC. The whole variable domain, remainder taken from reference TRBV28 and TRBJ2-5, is DVKVTQSSRYLVKRTGEKVFLECVQDMDHENMFWYRQDPGLGLRLIYFSYDVKMKEKGDIPEGYSVSREKKERFSLILESASTNQTSMYLCASRREEQETQYFGPGTRLLVL.

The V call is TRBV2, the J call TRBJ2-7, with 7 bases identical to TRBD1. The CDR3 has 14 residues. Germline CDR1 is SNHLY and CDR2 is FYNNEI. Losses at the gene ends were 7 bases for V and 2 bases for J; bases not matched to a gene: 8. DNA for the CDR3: TGTGCCAGCAACCGACAGGGACGAACCTACGAGCAGTACTTC. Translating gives CASNRQGRTYEQYF. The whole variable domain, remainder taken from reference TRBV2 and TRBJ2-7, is EPEVTQTPSHQVTQMGQEVILRCVPISNHLYFYWYRQILGQKVEFLVSFYNNEISEKSEIFDDQFSVERPDGSNFTLKIRSTKLEDSAMYFCASNRQGRTYEQYFGPGTRLTVT.

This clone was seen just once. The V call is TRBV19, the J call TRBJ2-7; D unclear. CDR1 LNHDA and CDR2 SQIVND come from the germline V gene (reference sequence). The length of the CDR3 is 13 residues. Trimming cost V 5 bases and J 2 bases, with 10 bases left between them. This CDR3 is CASSHGFPYEQYF. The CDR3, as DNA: TGTGCCAGTAGTCACGGGTTTCCCTACGAGCAGTACTTC.

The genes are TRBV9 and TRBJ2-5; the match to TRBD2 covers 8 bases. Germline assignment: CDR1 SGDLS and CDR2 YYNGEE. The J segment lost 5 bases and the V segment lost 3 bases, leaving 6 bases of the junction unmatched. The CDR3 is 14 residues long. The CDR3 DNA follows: TGTGCCAGCAGCGACGGGACTAGTTTTGAGACCCAGTACTTC. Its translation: CASSDGTSFETQYF.

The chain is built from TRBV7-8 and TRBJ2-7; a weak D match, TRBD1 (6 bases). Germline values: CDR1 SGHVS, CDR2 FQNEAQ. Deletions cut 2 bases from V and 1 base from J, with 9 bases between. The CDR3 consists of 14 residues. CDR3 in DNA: TGTGCCAGCAGCTTACTCGGACAGTCCTACGAGCAGTACTTC. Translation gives CASSLLGQSYEQYF.

The CDR3 protein is CASSRGQGYGYTF. The CDR3 DNA sequence: TGTGCCAGCAGCCGGGGACAGGGTTATGGCTACACCTTC. The chain is built from TRBV28 and TRBJ1-2, with 9 positions matching TRBD1. From germline, CDR1 is MDHEN and CDR2 SYDVKM. The CDR3 runs 13 residues. The J segment lost 5 bases and the V segment lost 6 bases, leaving 4 bases of the junction unmatched.

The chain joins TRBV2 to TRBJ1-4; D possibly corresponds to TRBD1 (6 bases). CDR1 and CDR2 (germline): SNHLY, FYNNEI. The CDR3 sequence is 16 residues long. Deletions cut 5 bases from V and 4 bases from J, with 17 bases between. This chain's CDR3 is CASSLRQGLLNEKLFF. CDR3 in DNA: TGTGCCAGCAGTTTACGCCAGGGGCTCCTTAATGAAAAACTGTTTTTT. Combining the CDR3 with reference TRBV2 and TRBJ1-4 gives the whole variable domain EPEVTQTPSHQVTQMGQEVILRCVPISNHLYFYWYRQILGQKVEFLVSFYNNEISEKSEIFDDQFSVERPDGSNFTLKIRSTKLEDSAMYFCASSLRQGLLNEKLFFGSGTQLSVL.

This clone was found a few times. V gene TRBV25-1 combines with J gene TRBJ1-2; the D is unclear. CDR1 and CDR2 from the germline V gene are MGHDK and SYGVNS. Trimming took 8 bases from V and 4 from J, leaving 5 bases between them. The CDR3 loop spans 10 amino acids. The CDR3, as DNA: TGTGCCAGCTTATCCTATGGCTACACCTTC. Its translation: CASLSYGYTF.

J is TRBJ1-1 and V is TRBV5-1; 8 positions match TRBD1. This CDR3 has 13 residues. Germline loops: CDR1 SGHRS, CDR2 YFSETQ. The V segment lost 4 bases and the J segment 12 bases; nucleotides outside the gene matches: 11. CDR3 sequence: CASSPSAGGVSFF. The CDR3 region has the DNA TGCGCCAGCAGCCCCTCGGCAGGGGGCGTATCTTTCTTT.

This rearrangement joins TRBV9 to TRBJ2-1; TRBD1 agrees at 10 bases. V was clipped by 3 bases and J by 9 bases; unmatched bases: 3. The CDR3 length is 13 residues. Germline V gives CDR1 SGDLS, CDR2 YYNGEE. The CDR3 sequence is CASSEGQGTEQFF. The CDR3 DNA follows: TGTGCCAGCAGCGAGGGACAGGGGACTGAGCAGTTCTTC.

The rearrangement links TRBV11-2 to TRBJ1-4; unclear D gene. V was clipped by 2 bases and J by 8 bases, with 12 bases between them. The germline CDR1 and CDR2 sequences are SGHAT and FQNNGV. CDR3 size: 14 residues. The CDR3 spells CASSLRSLREKLFF. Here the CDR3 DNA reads TGTGCCAGCAGCTTACGGTCGCTTCGAGAAAAACTGTTTTTT. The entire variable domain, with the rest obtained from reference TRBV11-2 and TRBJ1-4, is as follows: EAGVAQSPRYKIIEKRQSVAFWCNPISGHATLYWYQQILGQGPKLLIQFQNNGVVDDSQLPKDRFSAERLKGVDSTLKIQPAKLEDSAVYLCASSLRSLREKLFFGSGTQLSVL.

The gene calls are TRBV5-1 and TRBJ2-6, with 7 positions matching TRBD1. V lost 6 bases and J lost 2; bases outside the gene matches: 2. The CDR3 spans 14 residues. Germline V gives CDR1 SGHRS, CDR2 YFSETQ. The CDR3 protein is CASTTGTGANVLTF. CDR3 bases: TGCGCCAGCACGACAGGGACTGGGGCCAACGTCCTGACTTTC.

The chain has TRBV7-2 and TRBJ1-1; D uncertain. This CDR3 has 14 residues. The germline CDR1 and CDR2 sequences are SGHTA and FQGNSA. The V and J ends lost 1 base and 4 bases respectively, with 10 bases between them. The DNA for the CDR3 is TGTGCCAGCAGCTTAGAGGGTTACAGCACTGAAGCTTTCTTT. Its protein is CASSLEGYSTEAFF.

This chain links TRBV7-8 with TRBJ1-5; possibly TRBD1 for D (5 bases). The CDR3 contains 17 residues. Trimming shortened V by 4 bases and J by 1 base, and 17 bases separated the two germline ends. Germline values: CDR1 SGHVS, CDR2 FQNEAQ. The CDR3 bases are TGTGCCAGCAGCTCAATTTTGGGCAGGGTAAGCAATCAGCCCCAGCATTTT. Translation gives CASSSILGRVSNQPQHF.

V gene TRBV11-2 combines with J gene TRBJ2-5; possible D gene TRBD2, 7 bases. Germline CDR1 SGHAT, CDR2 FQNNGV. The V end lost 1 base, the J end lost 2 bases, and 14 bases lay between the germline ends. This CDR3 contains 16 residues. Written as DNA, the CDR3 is TGTGCCAGCAGCTTAGTTACAGGGACTAAACAAGAGACCCAGTACTTC. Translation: CASSLVTGTKQETQYF.

CDR3 sequence: CASSLQGAFEKLFF. Here the CDR3 DNA reads TGTGCCAGCAGCTTACAGGGGGCCTTTGAAAAACTGTTTTTT. J is TRBJ1-4 and V is TRBV7-9; 8 bases match TRBD1. Germline lookup yields CDR1 SEHNR and CDR2 FQNEAQ (reference sequence). The CDR3 extends over 14 amino acids. V lost 2 bases to trimming and J lost 7 bases; unmatched junction nucleotides: 3.

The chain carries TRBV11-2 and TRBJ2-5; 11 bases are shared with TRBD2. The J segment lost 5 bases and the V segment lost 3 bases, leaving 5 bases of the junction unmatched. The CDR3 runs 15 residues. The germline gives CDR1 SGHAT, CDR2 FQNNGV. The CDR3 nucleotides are TGTGCCAGCAGCTTGCTAGCGGGAGGTGTGGAGACCCAGTACTTC. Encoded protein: CASSLLAGGVETQYF.